A few counts support the clone carrying this T cell receptor beta chain. V gave up 4 bases and J gave up 3 bases; unmatched junction bases: 15. Germline lookup yields CDR1 SNHLY and CDR2 FYNNEI. CDR3 length: 17 residues. This entry belongs to a study of blood T cell repertoires in COVID-19. Sequencing used immunoSEQ multiplex PCR; TCRdb keeps in-frame clones, though not all of them. The data contain 150,000 to 200,000 clones, 80% to 95% of them singletons. The clonotype originates from a woman in her forties or fifties with acute or convalescent COVID-19. The gene calls are TRBV2 and TRBJ2-7; 7 nucleotides align to TRBD2. Sequencing was carried out using peripheral blood. CDR3 nucleotides: TGTGCCAGCAGTGTGCTGAGCTGGGGAGGGAATTTCTACGAGCAGTACTTC. Its protein is CASSVLSWGGNFYEQYF.